The 25 T cell receptor beta chains below were found in one sample sequenced in a study of blood T cell repertoires in COVID-19. Clones were sequenced by immunoSEQ multiplex PCR, and TCRdb holds only the in-frame ones, with some missing. Of about 73,000 clones listed, 65% to 90% were seen once; the top ten hold more than 5%. The sample was peripheral blood. These receptors were obtained from a woman in her sixties or seventies with acute or convalescent COVID-19.

The chain recombines TRBV10-3 with TRBJ1-4, with a tentative D call TRBD1 (6 bases). Germline assignment: CDR1 ENHRY and CDR2 SYGVKD. CDR3 size: 13 residues. Trimming left V 8 bases short and J 3 bases short, with 10 bases between. The CDR3 bases are TGTGCCATCCAAGGGGGGGCTAATGAAAAACTGTTTTTT. This sequence encodes CAIQGGANEKLFF.

The chain recombines TRBV12-3 or TRBV12-4 with TRBJ1-1; no firm D call. V lost 7 bases and J 1 base, leaving 7 bases between the germline ends. The CDR3 is made up of 12 amino acids. CDR3 DNA: TGTGCCAGCATTAGTAGGAACACTGAAGCTTTCTTT. Translation gives CASISRNTEAFF.

This rearrangement joins TRBV15 to TRBJ2-3; 8 positions match TRBD2. CDR3 length: 14 amino acids. V was clipped by 3 bases and J by 5 bases; unmatched bases: 4. Germline assignment: CDR1 LNHNV and CDR2 YYDKDF (reference sequence). CDR3 sequence (DNA): TGTGCCACCAGCAGCGGGGGGGCCCGAGATACGCAGTATTTT. Protein product: CATSSGGARDTQYF.

The rearrangement links TRBV5-6 to TRBJ1-4; TRBD1 matches 8 bases. CDR1 and CDR2 (germline): SGHDT, YYEEEE. This CDR3 region has 13 residues. Trimming took 3 bases from V and 8 from J; bases not matched to a gene: 3. CDR3 residues: CASSSTGGEKLFF. The CDR3 DNA follows: TGTGCCAGCAGCTCCACAGGGGGAGAAAAACTGTTTTTT. Filled out from reference TRBV5-6 and TRBJ1-4, the complete variable domain reads DAGVTQSPTHLIKTRGQQVTLRCSPKSGHDTVSWYQQALGQGPQFIFQYYEEEERQRGNFPDRFSGHQFPNYSSELNVNALLLGDSALYLCASSSTGGEKLFFGSGTQLSVL.

The chain has TRBV19 and TRBJ2-7, with 10 bases identical to TRBD2. The CDR3 totals 15 residues. CDR1 and CDR2 (germline): LNHDA, SQIVND (reference sequence). The J segment lost 3 bases and the V segment lost 7 bases, leaving 9 bases of the junction unmatched. In DNA, the CDR3 is TGTGCCAGTACCCGGGCTAGCGGGGGAGACTACGAGCAGTACTTC. Translated, it gives CASTRASGGDYEQYF.

The V call is TRBV9, the J call TRBJ1-2; D may be TRBD1 (6 bases). This CDR3 is 14 amino acids long. The germline V and J ends were trimmed by 6 bases and 2 bases, with 14 bases remaining between them. Germline V gene sequence: CDR1 SGDLS, CDR2 YYNGEE. The CDR3 DNA sequence: TGTGCCAGCACCCCGACAGGTAACAACTATGGCTACACCTTC. Encoded protein: CASTPTGNNYGYTF.

This chain connects TRBV2 to TRBJ1-1; D perhaps matches TRBD1 (5 bases). Germline V gene lookup returns CDR1 SNHLY and CDR2 FYNNEI. The CDR3 is 16 amino acids. V was pared by 7 bases and J by 0 bases, with 18 bases between. The CDR3 loop reads CASTREGGTLNTEAFF. In DNA form, the CDR3 reads TGTGCCAGCACGCGGGAAGGAGGGACCTTGAACACTGAAGCTTTCTTT.

The gene calls are TRBV7-8 and TRBJ2-1, with D perhaps TRBD2 (5 bases). CDR1 and CDR2 (germline): SGHVS, FQNEAQ. The V end was cut by 4 bases, the J end by 7 bases, with 14 bases between. The CDR3 has 14 amino acids. The CDR3 DNA reads as TGTGCCAGCAGCTCCCACGCTACTAGGAATGAGCAGTTCTTC. Translating it yields CASSSHATRNEQFF.

The rearrangement links TRBV7-2 to TRBJ2-7; TRBD2 agrees at 10 bases. CDR3 length: 14 residues. Germline lookup yields CDR1 SGHTA and CDR2 FQGNSA. V shed 4 bases, J shed 6 bases, and the junction held 6 bases outside the gene matches. The CDR3, as DNA: TGTGCCAGCAGCTCAGCGGGGGGGCTACGCGAGCAGTACTTC. Protein sequence: CASSSAGGLREQYF.

The chain uses TRBV5-1 and TRBJ2-7, with D maybe TRBD2 (5 bases). Trimming took off 0 bases at V and 7 bases at J, with 14 bases between the two ends. This CDR3 has 14 amino acids. Germline-derived CDR1 and CDR2 are SGHRS and YFSETQ. The CDR3 coding sequence is TGCGCCAGCAGCTTGGGCCAATCATCGGGGGAGCAGTACTTC. Its protein product is CASSLGQSSGEQYF.

The chain combines TRBV12-3 or TRBV12-4 with TRBJ1-6, with a tentative D call TRBD1 (5 bases). The CDR3 covers 13 residues. The V gene lost 2 bases and the J gene lost 6 bases, with 5 bases spanning the gap. Here the CDR3 reads CASSLQGNSPLHF. The CDR3 bases are TGTGCCAGCAGTTTACAGGGTAATTCACCCCTCCACTTT.

The gene calls are TRBV5-1 and TRBJ1-1, with 7 positions matching TRBD1. The J segment lost 1 base and the V segment lost 4 bases, leaving 10 bases of the junction unmatched. From germline, CDR1 is SGHRS and CDR2 YFSETQ. CDR3 length: 16 amino acids. The CDR3, as DNA: TGCGCCAGCAGCGAGGGACAGACCCTCCGGAACACTGAAGCTTTCTTT. Translation: CASSEGQTLRNTEAFF.

The chain couples TRBV24-1 to TRBJ1-2; D is ambiguous. Trimming took off 3 bases at V and 9 bases at J, with 10 bases between the two ends. Per the germline V gene, CDR1 is KGHDR and CDR2 is SFDVKD. The CDR3 has 12 amino acids. This CDR3 is CATSDGPGSYTF. The CDR3 DNA reads as TGTGCCACCAGTGATGGGCCGGGAAGCTACACCTTC.

The J gene is TRBJ1-6, the V gene TRBV27; D is unclear. V was clipped by 2 bases and J by 1 base, with 21 bases between them. Germline V lookup: CDR1 MNHEY, CDR2 SMNVEV (reference sequence). This CDR3 has 20 amino acids. CDR3 sequence (DNA): TGTGCCAGCAGTTTAGAGGTTCCTTTGTTAGGTGATTCCTATAATTCACCCCTCCACTTT. Its translation is CASSLEVPLLGDSYNSPLHF.

The chain uses TRBV9 and TRBJ1-1; no definite D call. Trimming took off 5 bases at V and 5 bases at J, with 10 bases between the two ends. The germline V gene has CDR1 SGDLS and CDR2 YYNGEE. CDR3 length: 12 residues. The CDR3 protein is CASRNSGTEAFF. In nucleotides, the CDR3 is TGTGCCAGCAGGAACAGTGGTACTGAAGCTTTCTTT.

The V gene is TRBV7-6, the J gene TRBJ1-6, with 9 bases fitting TRBD1. The CDR3 is 16 residues long. Germline-derived CDR1 and CDR2 are SGHVS and FNYEAQ. V was pared by 1 base and J by 6 bases, with 4 bases of the junction left unmatched. CDR3 residues: CASSLEDRGLNSPLHF. The CDR3 DNA follows: TGTGCCAGCAGCTTAGAGGACAGGGGTCTTAATTCACCCCTCCACTTT. Full variable domain (missing parts from reference TRBV7-6 and TRBJ1-6): GAGVSQSPRYKVTKRGQDVALRCDPISGHVSLYWYRQALGQGPEFLTYFNYEAQQDKSGLPNDRFSAERPEGSISTLTIQRTEQRDSAMYRCASSLEDRGLNSPLHFGNGTRLTVT.

V is TRBV5-6 and J is TRBJ1-2, with 7 bases aligning to TRBD1. CDR1 SGHDT and CDR2 YYEEEE come from the germline V gene. V lost 2 bases and J lost 7; bases outside the gene matches: 8. The CDR3 length is 14 residues. CDR3 region: CASSFSGGYGGYTF. The DNA for the CDR3 is TGTGCCAGCAGCTTCTCAGGGGGGTACGGTGGCTACACCTTC.

This chain uses TRBV30 with TRBJ2-2, with TRBD1 matching over 8 bases. V dropped 4 bases and J dropped 4; count of bases not matched to a gene: 5. Germline CDR1 GTSNPN, CDR2 SVGIG (reference sequence). There are 14 residues in the CDR3. CDR3 region: CAWTGGASTGELFF. The CDR3 DNA reads TGTGCCTGGACAGGGGGCGCGTCCACCGGGGAGCTGTTTTTT.

In the case of this clone: The junction departs from germline at one end; a sequencing error may be responsible. The V and J genes are TRBV7-9 and TRBJ2-5; possibly TRBD2 for D (5 bases). The CDR3 is made up of 14 amino acids. Germline-derived CDR1 and CDR2 are SEHNR and FQNEAQ (reference sequence). In nucleotides, the CDR3 is TGTGCCAGCAGCCTTACGACGGGGAAAGACACCCAGTACTTC. Amino acids: CASSLTTGKDTQYF.

Details on this clone: Other nucleotide sequences in the sample specify the same CDR3. V usage is TRBV5-1 and J usage is TRBJ2-7, with TRBD2 as a possible D gene (6 bases). Trimming shortened V by 4 bases and J by 2 bases, and 16 bases separated the two germline ends. Germline V gene lookup returns CDR1 SGHRS and CDR2 YFSETQ. This CDR3 comprises 15 residues. CDR3: CASSPGGTGAYEQYF. The CDR3 DNA reads as TGCGCCAGCAGCCCTGGGGGGACCGGGGCCTACGAGCAGTACTTC.

This chain connects TRBV27 to TRBJ1-1, with D possibly being TRBD1 (5 bases). This CDR3 spans 13 amino acids. The ends were cut back, 5 bases at V and 6 bases at J, with 13 bases in the middle. The germline gives CDR1 MNHEY, CDR2 SMNVEV (reference sequence). CDR3 DNA: TGTGCCAGCAGTCCTAAGGGGTTCGCTGAAGCTTTCTTT. Protein sequence: CASSPKGFAEAFF.

The chain recombines TRBV11-2 with TRBJ1-5; possible D gene TRBD1, 5 bases. The CDR3 contains 15 residues. Germline CDR1 SGHAT, CDR2 FQNNGV. Trimming took 6 bases from V and 1 from J, leaving 13 bases between them. CDR3 residues: CASRKSGGSNQPQHF. Written as DNA, the CDR3 is TGTGCCAGCAGAAAAAGTGGGGGGAGCAATCAGCCCCAGCATTTT.

The chain is built from TRBV7-2 and TRBJ1-2; 12 bases fit TRBD1. Germline CDR1 is SGHTA and CDR2 is FQGNSA. The CDR3 has 16 residues. The V and J ends lost 5 bases and 6 bases, in that order; junction bases with no gene match: 10. DNA for the CDR3: TGTGCCAGCAGCGATCGCTCGGGACAGGGGGCAGATGGCTACACCTTC. As protein: CASSDRSGQGADGYTF.

The rearrangement links TRBV5-6 to TRBJ1-6; no clear D gene. CDR1 is SGHDT and CDR2 is YYEEEE in the germline V gene. Between the trimmed V and J ends, which lost 4 bases and 5 bases, there was a span of 13 bases. The CDR3 is made up of 15 amino acids. CDR3 sequence: CASSVMSGDNSPLHF. DNA for the CDR3: TGTGCCAGCAGCGTGATGAGTGGAGATAATTCACCCCTCCACTTT.

Written as DNA, the CDR3 is TGTGCCCGGGGGCGGGGGGGCTTGGAGACCCAGTACTTC. This encodes CARGRGGLETQYF. The genes are TRBV6-5 and TRBJ2-5; 9 bases match TRBD2. With 11 bases clipped from V and 5 bases from J, the junction kept 9 bases outside the gene matches. The germline gives CDR1 MNHEY, CDR2 SVGAGI. The CDR3 is 13 residues long.